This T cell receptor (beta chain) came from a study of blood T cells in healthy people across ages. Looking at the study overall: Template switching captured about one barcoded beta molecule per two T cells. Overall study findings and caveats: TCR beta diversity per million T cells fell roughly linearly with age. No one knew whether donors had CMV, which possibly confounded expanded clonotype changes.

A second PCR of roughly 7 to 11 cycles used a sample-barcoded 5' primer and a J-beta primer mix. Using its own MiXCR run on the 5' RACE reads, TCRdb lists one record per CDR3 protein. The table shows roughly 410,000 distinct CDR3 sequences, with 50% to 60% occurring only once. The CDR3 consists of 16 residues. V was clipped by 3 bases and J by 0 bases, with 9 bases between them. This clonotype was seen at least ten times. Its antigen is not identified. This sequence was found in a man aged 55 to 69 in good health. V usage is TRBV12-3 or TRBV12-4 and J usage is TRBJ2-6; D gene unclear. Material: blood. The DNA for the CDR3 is TGTGCCAGCAGTTTTCGGCACAGCTCTGGGGCCAACGTCCTGACTTTC. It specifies CASSFRHSSGANVLTF.